This section outlines one TCR beta chain sequence together with its context. The antigen remains undetermined. Treatment meaning: oral pan-JAK inhibitor, 5-10 mg twice daily. The length of the CDR3 is 15 residues. Germline assignment: CDR1 SGDLS and CDR2 YYNGEE. The ends were cut back, 0 bases at V and 0 bases at J, with 10 bases in the middle. Reverse transcribed after extraction, RNA yielded cDNA as the sequencing template. Produced via immunoSEQ multiplex PCR; TCRdb's table is partial and in-frame only. The data show about 88,000 clones, 44% seen once. The sample is drawn from a study of CD8+ T cells in alopecia areata. Study results and limitations: Possibly as an HLA-related effect, TCR sharing across patients appeared less clear than in mice. Uncertain still, given a single nonresponder, is whether baseline CD8+ expansion links to response.

The TCR comes from a human donor with alopecia areata. The genes are TRBV9 and TRBJ2-7; D is uncertain. The specimen was CD8+ T cells sorted from blood, collected at week 24, from a patient treated with tofacitinib. The CDR3 bases are TGTGCCAGCAGCGTAGCTGGCGGTAGCTCCTACGAGCAGTACTTC. It yields the protein CASSVAGGSSYEQYF.